These 21 T cell receptor beta chains were all obtained from the same sample, sequenced in a study of early T cells in non-severe SARS-CoV-2 infection. TCRdb re-called the 5' RACE reads with MiXCR, one entry per CDR3 protein. The sample includes approximately 97,000 distinct CDR3 sequences, roughly 11% seen only once; the top ten take about 4.5%. Here the sequenced sample was whole blood, taken at baseline. The origin of the receptors is an adult who was a healthcare worker with PCR-confirmed SARS-CoV-2 infection or an uninfected control (not recorded which).

This clonotype was found a few times. The rearrangement links TRBV19 to TRBJ2-3, with D tentatively TRBD1 (7 bases). Germline CDR1 LNHDA, CDR2 SQIVND (reference sequence). The CDR3 totals 13 residues. The V end lost 7 bases, the J end lost 6 bases, and 14 bases lay between the germline ends. In DNA form, the CDR3 reads TGTGCCAGTAACAGGGGCGGAGGGGATACGCAGTATTTT. Its translation is CASNRGGGDTQYF. The variable domain in full, with the rest retrieved from reference TRBV19 and TRBJ2-3, is DGGITQSPKYLFRKEGQNVTLSCEQNLNHDAMYWYRQDPGQGLRLIYYSQIVNDFQKGDIAEGYSVSREKKESFPLTVTSAQKNPTAFYLCASNRGGGDTQYFGPGTRLTVL.

The chain combines TRBV6-5 with TRBJ2-1, with 7 bases aligning to TRBD1. In germline, CDR1 is MNHEY, CDR2 SVGAGI. The length of the CDR3 is 17 residues. V shed 5 bases and J 4 bases; nucleotides not matched to a gene: 14. The chain's CDR3 is CASSASVGTAKYNEQFF. As DNA, the CDR3 is TGTGCCAGCAGTGCTTCCGTCGGGACAGCCAAATACAATGAGCAGTTCTTC.

The genes are TRBV5-5 and TRBJ2-7; no clear D. The CDR3 is made up of 15 amino acids. Germline V lookup: CDR1 SGHKS, CDR2 YYEKEE (reference sequence). Trimming stripped 0 bases from V and 0 bases from J, with 10 bases between. CDR3 residues: CASSLGRAHSYEQYF. For the CDR3, the DNA is TGTGCCAGCAGCTTGGGTAGGGCGCACTCCTACGAGCAGTACTTC.

This clonotype appeared a few times. The chain is built from TRBV6-1 and TRBJ2-6, with 7 bases matching TRBD1. Germline assignment: CDR1 MNHNS and CDR2 SASEGT. V was clipped by 6 bases and J by 0 bases; unmatched bases: 5. This CDR3 comprises 16 residues. The CDR3 bases are TGTGCCAGCAGGGATACAGGGGTCTCTGGGGCCAACGTCCTGACTTTC. As protein: CASRDTGVSGANVLTF.

The chain couples TRBV29-1 to TRBJ2-7; 10 nucleotides align to TRBD2. CDR1 and CDR2 (germline): SQVTM, ANQGSEA. V shed 1 base, J shed 4 bases, and the junction held 10 bases outside the gene matches. The CDR3 is made up of 16 amino acids. The CDR3 sequence: CSVEGAVLAGGYEQYF. CDR3 bases: TGCAGCGTTGAAGGAGCGGTATTAGCGGGAGGTTACGAGCAGTACTTC.

This clonotype was counted between two and nine times. The rearrangement joins TRBV20-1 to TRBJ2-2; the D is unclear. The CDR3 has 14 residues. V was trimmed by 3 bases and J by 0 bases, leaving 8 bases between them. Germline V CDR1 and CDR2: DFQATT, SNEGSKA (reference sequence). The chain's CDR3 is CSARASPNTGELFF. CDR3 nucleotide sequence: TGCAGTGCTAGGGCCTCGCCGAACACCGGGGAGCTGTTTTTT.

This clonotype was found many times. The J gene is TRBJ2-7, the V gene TRBV18; 9 bases align to TRBD2. J was trimmed by 4 bases and V by 4 bases; bases with no gene match: 8. Per germline, CDR1 KGHSH and CDR2 LQKENI. The CDR3 has 15 residues. The DNA of the CDR3 is TGTGCCAGCTCACACCCTAGCGGGAAGTCTTACGAGCAGTACTTC. This sequence encodes CASSHPSGKSYEQYF.

Concerning this clonotype: The junction differs from germline at one of its ends, possibly a read error. The chain carries TRBV7-2 and TRBJ2-4; possibly TRBD2 for D (6 bases). This CDR3 is built from 12 residues. Germline assignment: CDR1 SGHTA and CDR2 FQGNSA. Here the CDR3 DNA reads TGTGCCAGCAGCTTAGCTGGGGGGACGCCGAACTTC. It translates to CASSLAGGTPNF.

The table lists this clonotype with a few counts. The rearrangement uses TRBV12-3 or TRBV12-4 and TRBJ1-4, with a weak D call TRBD1 (6 bases). The CDR3 sequence is 16 residues long. V lost 3 bases to trimming and J lost 8 bases, with 19 bases between them. CDR3 amino acids: CASSFGQPLRGEKLFF. CDR3 DNA: TGTGCCAGCAGTTTTGGGCAGCCCTTAAGGGGGGAAAAACTGTTTTTT.

The rearrangement links TRBV29-1 to TRBJ1-1; D possibly corresponds to TRBD1 (5 bases). CDR3 size: 12 residues. Germline V gene lookup returns CDR1 SQVTM and CDR2 ANQGSEA. Deletions cut 4 bases from V and 6 bases from J, with 12 bases between. The CDR3 bases are TGCAGCGTTGTATTCCGGGACGCTGAAGCTTTCTTT. It translates to CSVVFRDAEAFF. The entire variable domain, with the rest obtained from reference TRBV29-1 and TRBJ1-1, is as follows: SAVISQKPSRDICQRGTSLTIQCQVDSQVTMMFWYRQQPGQSLTLIATANQGSEATYESGFVIDKFPISRPNLTFSTLTVSNMSPEDSSIYLCSVVFRDAEAFFGQGTRLTVV.

The chain uses TRBV12-3 or TRBV12-4 and TRBJ1-1; perhaps TRBD1 as D (6 bases). With 6 bases removed from V and 2 bases from J, the gap between germline ends came to 16 bases. The CDR3 is made up of 15 amino acids. CDR3 in DNA: TGTGCCAGCAGGCCCCGCGGCAGGGGAAACACTGAAGCTTTCTTT. Translated, it gives CASRPRGRGNTEAFF.

The genes are TRBV29-1 and TRBJ2-1; D perhaps matches TRBD1 (6 bases). Looked up from germline, CDR1 is SQVTM and CDR2 is ANQGSEA. Trimming took off 4 bases at V and 1 base at J, with 11 bases between the two ends. CDR3 length equals 14 residues. The CDR3 DNA sequence: TGCAGCGTTGGAGGACAGCCATCCTACAATGAGCAGTTCTTC. This encodes CSVGGQPSYNEQFF.

The chain joins TRBV7-3 to TRBJ1-1; 8 bases are shared with TRBD1. With 5 bases clipped from V and 4 bases from J, the junction kept 12 bases outside the gene matches. Looked up from germline, CDR1 is SGHTA and CDR2 is FQGTGA. The CDR3 consists of 16 residues. CDR3 residues: CASSPTSDRGSTEAFF. The CDR3 DNA sequence: TGTGCCAGCAGCCCGACCTCCGACAGGGGCAGCACTGAAGCTTTCTTT.

This sequence joins TRBV29-1 and TRBJ1-1; 11 bases agree with TRBD1. The CDR3 has 14 amino acids. The V and J ends lost 7 bases and 4 bases, in that order; junction bases with no gene match: 8. Looked up from germline, CDR1 is SQVTM and CDR2 is ANQGSEA. The CDR3 loop is CSALPGTGGTEAFF. The CDR3 nucleotides are TGCAGCGCCTTGCCCGGGACAGGGGGCACTGAAGCTTTCTTT.

This chain connects TRBV6-6 to TRBJ2-1; D is possibly TRBD1 (6 bases). Between the trimmed V and J ends, which lost 6 bases and 4 bases, there was a span of 22 bases. The length of the CDR3 is 17 residues. Germline CDR1 and CDR2: MNHNY and SVGAGI (reference sequence). The DNA for the CDR3 is TGTGCCAGCAGCTTCCAAACAGGGTTAGGGGTTTACAATGAGCAGTTCTTC. Translation gives CASSFQTGLGVYNEQFF.

This clonotype came up a few times. The chain joins TRBV7-3 to TRBJ1-2; 10 bases fit TRBD1. CDR3 size: 13 residues. Germline CDR1 SGHTA, CDR2 FQGTGA. Losses at the gene ends were 3 bases for V and 8 bases for J; bases not matched to a gene: 3. The CDR3 DNA is TGTGCCAGCAGCTTCCGGACAGGGGGAGGCTACACCTTC. It specifies CASSFRTGGGYTF.

This clonotype was picked up a small number of times. This rearrangement joins TRBV12-3 or TRBV12-4 to TRBJ2-2; D is unclear. The CDR3 consists of 13 residues. The germline V and J ends were trimmed by 5 bases and 3 bases, with 7 bases remaining between them. Written as DNA, the CDR3 is TGTGCCAGCAGTCGGACCGACACCGGGGAGCTGTTTTTT. Translation gives CASSRTDTGELFF.

This clonotype was observed many times. This chain joins TRBV29-1 and TRBJ2-4; D perhaps matches TRBD1 (5 bases). From germline, CDR1 is SQVTM and CDR2 ANQGSEA. The ends were cut back, 6 bases at V and 7 bases at J, with 16 bases in the middle. CDR3 length equals 13 residues. The CDR3 DNA sequence: TGCAGCGTCAGCCAGGGAAGGGGTAACATTCAGTACTTC. Translation gives CSVSQGRGNIQYF.

This clonotype was seen many times. The chain employs TRBV5-1 and TRBJ1-1, with a tentative D call TRBD1 (6 bases). The V and J ends lost 0 bases and 5 bases respectively, with 20 bases between them. Germline values: CDR1 SGHRS, CDR2 YFSETQ. This CDR3 region has 17 residues. Written as DNA, the CDR3 is TGCGCCAGCAGCTTGGTCGGGGGGCGAGGTGCTGGAACTGAAGCTTTCTTT. Its protein product is CASSLVGGRGAGTEAFF. The whole variable domain, remainder taken from reference TRBV5-1 and TRBJ1-1, is KAGVTQTPRYLIKTRGQQVTLSCSPISGHRSVSWYQQTPGQGLQFLFEYFSETQRNKGNFPGRFSGRQFSNSRSEMNVSTLELGDSALYLCASSLVGGRGAGTEAFFGQGTRLTVV.

The chain has TRBV6-6 and TRBJ2-7, with 9 bases identical to TRBD1. The J segment lost 6 bases and the V segment lost 4 bases, leaving 10 bases of the junction unmatched. Germline CDR1 reads MNHNY; CDR2 reads SVGAGI (reference sequence). The CDR3 covers 15 residues. The CDR3 DNA is TGTGCCAGCAGTTGGGACAGGGAAACCCTGCGCGAGCAGTACTTC. Residues: CASSWDRETLREQYF.

Concerning this clonotype itself: A much more abundant neighbour one base away suggests this may be a read error. J is TRBJ2-1 and V is TRBV5-1; D uncertain. The CDR3 consists of 11 residues. Trimming shortened V by 7 bases and J by 1 base, and 3 bases separated the two germline ends. CDR1 and CDR2 from the germline V gene are SGHRS and YFSETQ. As DNA, the CDR3 is TGCGCCAGCTGTTCCTACAATGAGCAGTTCTTC. Its protein is CASCSYNEQFF.